These 19 T cell receptor beta chains came from one sample sequenced in a study of blood T cell repertoires in COVID-19. Clones were read by immunoSEQ multiplex PCR, and TCRdb kept only the in-frame ones, dropping some. Among around 33,000 clones, roughly four fifths were seen once, and the ten largest hold approximately 16%. The sequencing input was peripheral blood. These receptors all stem from a human donor in a cohort sampled during active COVID-19.

This clone appeared a single time. The CDR3 loop reads CASSAGTGGVPSLSGANVLTF. CDR3 nucleotides: TGTGCCAGCTCAGCCGGGACAGGGGGCGTCCCAAGCCTCTCTGGGGCCAACGTCCTGACTTTC. The rearrangement uses TRBV18 and TRBJ2-6; the match to TRBD1 covers 12 bases. Germline trimming cut 5 bases from V and 0 bases from J; bases unmatched to any gene: 14. Germline lookup yields CDR1 KGHSH and CDR2 LQKENI. CDR3 size: 21 residues.

The V and J genes are TRBV3-1 (or the pseudogene TRBV3-2) and TRBJ2-5, with 7 bases identical to TRBD2. V lost 4 bases, J lost 5 bases, and 10 bases stayed unmatched. Germline V gene data show CDR1 as LGHDT and CDR2 as YNNKEL (reference sequence). The CDR3 runs to 15 residues. The CDR3 region is CASSPPTSKFETQYF. CDR3 DNA sequence: TGTGCCAGCAGCCCCCCGACTAGCAAGTTTGAGACCCAGTACTTC.

There are a few counts of this clone. V and J are TRBV30 and TRBJ1-2, with 7 bases identical to TRBD1. The CDR3 totals 14 residues. In germline, CDR1 is GTSNPN, CDR2 SVGIG (reference sequence). Germline trimming cut 5 bases from V and 4 bases from J; bases unmatched to any gene: 10. DNA of the CDR3: TGTGCCTGGGTTCATTACAGGGGCGGCTATGGCTACACCTTC. Its protein is CAWVHYRGGYGYTF.

This chain uses TRBV3-1 (or the pseudogene TRBV3-2) with TRBJ2-5, with D possibly being TRBD2 (5 bases). Germline CDR1 reads LGHDT; CDR2 reads YNNKEL (reference sequence). This CDR3 is built from 13 residues. The germline V and J ends were trimmed by 0 bases and 4 bases, with 6 bases remaining between them. The CDR3 nucleotides are TGTGCCAGCAGCCAAGAAGGGAGAGAGACCCAGTACTTC. This encodes CASSQEGRETQYF.

The chain employs TRBV7-6 and TRBJ2-2; a weak D match, TRBD2 (6 bases). V shed 7 bases and J shed 5 bases, with 26 bases lying between them. Germline CDR1 reads SGHVS; CDR2 reads FNYEAQ. This CDR3 contains 18 residues. The CDR3 reads CASKRGPAGTLGTGELFF. DNA for the CDR3: TGTGCCAGCAAGAGGGGACCCGCGGGGACCTTAGGGACCGGGGAGCTGTTTTTT.

V usage is TRBV12-3 or TRBV12-4 and J usage is TRBJ2-7, with D unresolved. The germline V and J ends were trimmed by 2 bases and 6 bases, with 5 bases remaining between them. The CDR3 is 11 amino acids. The CDR3 bases are TGTGCCAGCAGTTTAAGCTTCGAGCAGTACTTC. It specifies CASSLSFEQYF.

V gene TRBV9 combines with J gene TRBJ1-4; TRBD1 matches 7 bases. V lost 4 bases to trimming and J lost 8 bases; unmatched junction nucleotides: 8. The CDR3 is made up of 14 amino acids. Germline lookup yields CDR1 SGDLS and CDR2 YYNGEE. The CDR3 loop reads CASSLQGDFEKLFF. In nucleotides, the CDR3 is TGTGCCAGCAGCCTTCAGGGGGATTTCGAAAAACTGTTTTTT.

The CDR3 is CASSKHTGGAYEQYF. The DNA of the CDR3 is TGTGCCAGTAGTAAACATACAGGGGGCGCGTACGAGCAGTACTTC. This chain links TRBV19 with TRBJ2-7; 9 nucleotides line up with TRBD1. V shed 4 bases and J 4 bases; nucleotides not matched to a gene: 8. Per germline, CDR1 LNHDA and CDR2 SQIVND (reference sequence). The CDR3 runs to 15 residues.

The chain uses TRBV5-8 and TRBJ1-3; D call uncertain. The CDR3 is 12 amino acids. The V end was cut by 7 bases, the J end by 2 bases, with 7 bases between. The V gene's germline CDR1 is SGHTS and CDR2 YDEGEE. CDR3 in amino acids: CASERAGNTIYF. In nucleotides, the CDR3 is TGTGCCAGCGAGCGAGCTGGAAACACCATATATTTT.

This chain uses TRBV2 with TRBJ1-2, with TRBD1 matching over 10 bases. V trimming: 9 bases; J trimming: 4 bases; junction bases outside the gene matches: 8. The CDR3 runs to 14 residues. The germline gives CDR1 SNHLY, CDR2 FYNNEI. CDR3 in amino acids: CARNRDRGLYGYTF. CDR3 DNA: TGTGCCAGGAACCGGGACAGGGGCCTCTATGGCTACACCTTC.

The table lists this clone with a count of one. The chain carries TRBV5-4 and TRBJ2-2; a weak D match, TRBD1 (6 bases). The germline gives CDR1 SGHNT, CDR2 YYREEE (reference sequence). This CDR3 has 16 amino acids. The V and J ends lost 5 bases and 2 bases respectively, with 16 bases between them. The CDR3 DNA sequence: TGTGCCAGCAGTTCTTTGGACAGATTAAACACCGGGGAGCTGTTTTTT. Protein: CASSSLDRLNTGELFF. Complete variable domain (other parts from reference TRBV5-4 and TRBJ2-2): ETGVTQSPTHLIKTRGQQVTLRCSSQSGHNTVSWYQQALGQGPQFIFQYYREEENGRGNFPPRFSGLQFPNYSSELNVNALELDDSALYLCASSSLDRLNTGELFFGEGSRLTVL.

The V gene is TRBV4-1, the J gene TRBJ1-6, with TRBD1 matching 9 bases. Germline V gene data show CDR1 as MGHRA and CDR2 as YSYEKL. V was clipped by 1 base and J by 9 bases; unmatched bases: 10. This CDR3 region has 17 residues. CDR3 residues: CASSQGTGGNALSPLHF. CDR3 DNA: TGCGCCAGCAGCCAAGGAACAGGGGGCAATGCCCTTTCACCCCTCCACTTT.

This chain connects TRBV29-1 to TRBJ1-1; 7 nucleotides match TRBD1. The CDR3 sequence is 13 residues long. CDR1 and CDR2 (germline): SQVTM, ANQGSEA. Unmatched junction bases numbered 7, after V lost 4 bases and J lost 5 bases. This chain's CDR3 is CSVGQGPYTEAFF. In DNA form, the CDR3 reads TGCAGCGTTGGACAGGGACCCTATACTGAAGCTTTCTTT.

This chain's CDR3 is CASRLGQGAQPQHF. DNA for the CDR3: TGCGCCAGCAGATTGGGACAGGGGGCCCAGCCCCAGCATTTT. V is TRBV10-2 and J is TRBJ1-5, with 12 nucleotides matching TRBD1. Looked up from germline, CDR1 is WSHSY and CDR2 is SAAADI. Trimming took 6 bases from V and 7 from J; bases not matched to a gene: 4. This CDR3 region has 14 residues.

V and J are TRBV29-1 and TRBJ2-7; TRBD1 matches 10 bases. The CDR3 has 12 residues. Germline V lookup: CDR1 SQVTM, CDR2 ANQGSEA. V lost 6 bases, J lost 7 bases, and 6 bases stayed unmatched. CDR3 loop: CSVDRGSGEQYF. CDR3 bases: TGCAGCGTGGACAGGGGGTCGGGGGAGCAGTACTTC.

This chain joins TRBV29-1 and TRBJ1-2; 7 positions match TRBD1. The CDR3 is 13 residues long. The germline V gene encodes CDR1 SQVTM and CDR2 ANQGSEA. The ends lost 4 bases at V and 4 bases at J; junction bases unmatched: 6. Here the CDR3 DNA reads TGCAGCGTTGGTGGGGACAGTTTCTATGGCTACACCTTC. Amino acid sequence: CSVGGDSFYGYTF.

This clone appeared a few times. V gene TRBV7-2 combines with J gene TRBJ1-5, with D possibly TRBD1 on 5 matching bases. Trimming left V 5 bases short and J 3 bases short, with 14 bases between. Germline CDR1 SGHTA, CDR2 FQGNSA. The CDR3 has 15 residues. The DNA for the CDR3 is TGTGCCAGCAGCCTGGGGGGACCTCCCAATCAGCCCCAGCATTTT. This codes for CASSLGGPPNQPQHF.

The chain uses TRBV7-2 and TRBJ1-4, with D possibly TRBD1 on 6 matching bases. Per the germline V gene, CDR1 is SGHTA and CDR2 is FQGNSA. This CDR3 spans 15 amino acids. The V and J ends lost 5 bases and 8 bases respectively, with 18 bases between them. DNA of the CDR3: TGTGCCAGCAGCCTCAACAGGGCGGCGGGCGAAAAACTGTTTTTT. The encoded protein is CASSLNRAAGEKLFF.

This clone was observed once. The chain employs TRBV19 and TRBJ2-7; 8 nucleotides agree with TRBD1. J lost 3 bases, V lost 6 bases, and 7 bases had no gene match. CDR1 is LNHDA and CDR2 is SQIVND in the germline V gene (reference sequence). The CDR3 length is 14 residues. Written as DNA, the CDR3 is TGTGCCAGTAGCCCGGGACAGGTTAGCTACGAGCAGTACTTC. This encodes CASSPGQVSYEQYF.